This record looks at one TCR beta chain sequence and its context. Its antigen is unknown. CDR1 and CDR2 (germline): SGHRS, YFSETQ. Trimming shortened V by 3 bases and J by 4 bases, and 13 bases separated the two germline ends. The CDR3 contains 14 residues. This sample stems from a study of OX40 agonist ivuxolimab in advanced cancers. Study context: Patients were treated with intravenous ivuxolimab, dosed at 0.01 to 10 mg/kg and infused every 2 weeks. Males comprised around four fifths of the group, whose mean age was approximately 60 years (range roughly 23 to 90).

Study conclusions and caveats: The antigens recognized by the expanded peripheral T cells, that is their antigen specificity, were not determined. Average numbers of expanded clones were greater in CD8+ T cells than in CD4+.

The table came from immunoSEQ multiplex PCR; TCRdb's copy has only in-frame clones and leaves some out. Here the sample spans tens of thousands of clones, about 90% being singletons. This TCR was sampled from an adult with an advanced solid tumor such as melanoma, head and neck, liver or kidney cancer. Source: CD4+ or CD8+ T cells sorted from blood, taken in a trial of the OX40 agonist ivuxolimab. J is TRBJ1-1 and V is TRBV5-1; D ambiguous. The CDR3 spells CASSSRERGTEAFF. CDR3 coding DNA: TGCGCCAGCAGCTCCCGGGAGAGAGGCACTGAAGCTTTCTTT.